Described below is a single T cell receptor beta chain sequence and its context. Losses at the gene ends were 6 bases for V and 3 bases for J; bases not matched to a gene: 5. This CDR3 comprises 13 residues. Germline V gene sequence: CDR1 SGHDN, CDR2 FVKESK. TCRdb processed the 5' RACE reads anew with MiXCR; each CDR3 protein has one entry. The sample has 350,000 to 450,000 distinct CDR3 sequences; less than 20% are singletons. The data derive from a study of identical twins. Sequenced material: naive T cells sorted from blood. The chain uses TRBV14 and TRBJ2-7, with 7 bases aligning to TRBD1. The clonotype comes from a man aged 45-65 years in good health. The CDR3 sequence is CASRAGTDYEQYF. CDR3 coding DNA: TGTGCCAGCAGGGCCGGGACAGACTACGAGCAGTACTTC. Supplemented by reference TRBV14 and TRBJ2-7, the full variable domain reads EAGVTQFPSHSVIEKGQTVTLRCDPISGHDNLYWYRRVMGKEIKFLLHFVKESKQDESGMPNNRFLAERTGGTYSTLKVQPAELEDSGVYFCASRAGTDYEQYFGPGTRLTVT.